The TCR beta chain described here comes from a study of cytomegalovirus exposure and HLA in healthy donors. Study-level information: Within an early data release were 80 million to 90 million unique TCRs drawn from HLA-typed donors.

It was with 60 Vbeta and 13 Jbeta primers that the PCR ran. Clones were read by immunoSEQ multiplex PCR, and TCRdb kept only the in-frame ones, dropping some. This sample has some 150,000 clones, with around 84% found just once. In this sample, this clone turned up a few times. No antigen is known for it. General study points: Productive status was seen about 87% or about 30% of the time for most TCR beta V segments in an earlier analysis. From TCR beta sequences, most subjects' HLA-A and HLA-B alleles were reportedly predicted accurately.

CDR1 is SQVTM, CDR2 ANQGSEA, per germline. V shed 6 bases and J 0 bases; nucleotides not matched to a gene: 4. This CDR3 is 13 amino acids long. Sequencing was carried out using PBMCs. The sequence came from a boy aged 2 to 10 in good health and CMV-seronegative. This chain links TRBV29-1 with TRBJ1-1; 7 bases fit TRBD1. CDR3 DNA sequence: TGCAGCGTGAGGGACAGTATGAACACTGAAGCTTTCTTT. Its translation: CSVRDSMNTEAFF.